Below are 30 T cell receptor beta chains sequenced from a single sample in a study of PD-1 blockade in classical Hodgkin lymphoma. Time point indicated: cycle 4 day 1 (C4D1), after less than 7 weeks of nivolumab. Relapse after autologous stem cell transplantation occurred in every patient, and brentuximab vedotin exposure varied. Libraries were prepared by immunoSEQ multiplex PCR; TCRdb keeps only in-frame clonotypes and omits some of them. The table includes about 60,000 clones, about 89% detected once. The material sequenced was peripheral blood mononuclear cells (PBMCs), taken before the fourth cycle of nivolumab. The receptor source for this set is a human donor with classical Hodgkin lymphoma.

The chain combines TRBV6-5 with TRBJ1-1; D might be TRBD1 (5 bases). This CDR3 comprises 14 residues. Trimming removed 2 bases at V and 7 bases at J, with 14 bases between. The V gene's germline CDR1 is MNHEY and CDR2 SVGAGI. The CDR3 protein is CASSYTKPDSEAFF. Written as DNA, the CDR3 is TGTGCCAGCAGTTACACAAAACCCGACAGTGAAGCTTTCTTT.

The J gene is TRBJ1-3, the V gene TRBV19; tentative D call: TRBD1 (6 bases). Per the germline V gene, CDR1 is LNHDA and CDR2 is SQIVND (reference sequence). CDR3 length: 13 residues. V lost 4 bases and J 2 bases, leaving 6 bases between the germline ends. CDR3 DNA sequence: TGTGCCAGTAGTAGGGACACTGGAAACACCATATATTTT. This translates into CASSRDTGNTIYF. The complete variable domain, with remaining parts taken from reference TRBV19 and TRBJ1-3, reads DGGITQSPKYLFRKEGQNVTLSCEQNLNHDAMYWYRQDPGQGLRLIYYSQIVNDFQKGDIAEGYSVSREKKESFPLTVTSAQKNPTAFYLCASSRDTGNTIYFGEGSWLTVV.

Remarks on this clone: Relative to the germline gene, one junction end is altered; a read error may explain this. The genes are TRBV5-5 and TRBJ1-2; 7 bases are a match to TRBD1. Germline-derived CDR1 and CDR2 are SGHKS and YYEKEE (reference sequence). The CDR3 totals 14 residues. The DNA of the CDR3 is TGTGCCAGCAGCCTATCCACCTCCTGGGGGACAGAAATCTTC. Protein product: CASSLSTSWGTEIF.

In DNA, the CDR3 is TGTGCCAGCAGCCCTCAGTTGACGGGCCTCACAGATACGCAGTATTTT. Encoded protein: CASSPQLTGLTDTQYF. The chain employs TRBV27 and TRBJ2-3; D not resolved. V lost 6 bases to trimming and J lost 2 bases, with 18 bases between them. The length of the CDR3 is 16 residues. From germline, CDR1 is MNHEY and CDR2 SMNVEV (reference sequence).

This chain links TRBV21-1 with TRBJ1-5. TRBV21-1 is flagged as a pseudogene. The CDR3 loop spans 16 amino acids. CDR3 protein: CASLERDRAIDQPQHF. As DNA, the CDR3 is TGTGCCAGCCTCGAACGGGACCGCGCAATAGATCAGCCCCAGCATTTT.

V is TRBV2 and J is TRBJ2-5; D gene uncertain. V gave up 8 bases and J gave up 5 bases, with 12 bases separating them. The CDR3 covers 12 residues. CDR1 SNHLY and CDR2 FYNNEI come from the germline V gene. The DNA of the CDR3 is TGTGCCAGCCTCCGTTCTGGGGAGACCCAGTACTTC. It is translated as CASLRSGETQYF.

The V gene is TRBV18, the J gene TRBJ1-3; 7 positions agree with TRBD1. The CDR3 covers 15 residues. Germline assignment: CDR1 KGHSH and CDR2 LQKENI. V trimming: 0 bases; J trimming: 3 bases; junction bases outside the gene matches: 2. DNA of the CDR3: TGTGCCAGCTCACCACCGGGACAGCTTGGAAACACCATATATTTT. Its translation is CASSPPGQLGNTIYF.

V gene TRBV4-2 combines with J gene TRBJ2-2; D gene uncertain. Trimming took 3 bases from V and 3 from J, leaving 8 bases between them. The CDR3 runs 14 residues. In germline, CDR1 is LGHNA, CDR2 YNFKEQ. This chain's CDR3 is CASSQGLHTGELFF. The CDR3 bases are TGTGCCAGCAGCCAGGGTTTACACACCGGGGAGCTGTTTTTT.

The rearrangement uses TRBV5-1 and TRBJ2-4; 9 nucleotides match TRBD1. The germline V gene encodes CDR1 SGHRS and CDR2 YFSETQ. V was pared by 2 bases and J by 0 bases, with 15 bases of the junction left unmatched. The CDR3 sequence is 20 residues long. Here the CDR3 DNA reads TGCGCCAGCAGCTTACCAACCGGGACAGGGTCTCTAATAGCCAAAAACATTCAGTACTTC. Residues: CASSLPTGTGSLIAKNIQYF.

The chain combines TRBV6-6 with TRBJ2-5; no clear D gene. The CDR3 has 12 amino acids. With 5 bases removed from V and 13 bases from J, the gap between germline ends came to 17 bases. The germline gives CDR1 MNHNY, CDR2 SVGAGI (reference sequence). In DNA form, the CDR3 reads TGTGCCAGCAGTCAATTGCCTTCTCCTAGGTACTTC. Protein sequence: CASSQLPSPRYF.

The J gene is TRBJ2-7, the V gene TRBV28; 7 positions match TRBD1. The CDR3 runs 14 residues. J lost 4 bases, V lost 3 bases, and 6 bases had no gene match. CDR1 and CDR2 from the germline V gene are MDHEN and SYDVKM. The CDR3 DNA follows: TGTGCCAGCAGTTTTTTGGACAGGACTTACGAGCAGTACTTC. It is translated as CASSFLDRTYEQYF.

V is TRBV6-5 and J is TRBJ2-5, with 8 bases matching TRBD2. The germline gives CDR1 MNHEY, CDR2 SVGAGI. V trimming: 3 bases; J trimming: 6 bases; junction bases outside the gene matches: 9. The CDR3 loop spans 15 amino acids. In DNA form, the CDR3 reads TGTGCCAGCAGTTATGGGACTAGTATCGGGAAGACCCAGTACTTC. Protein product: CASSYGTSIGKTQYF.

This clone has only one observation. The V call is TRBV6-1, the J call TRBJ2-7; D gene uncertain. The V end lost 10 bases, the J end lost 0 bases, and 13 bases lay between the germline ends. Germline V gives CDR1 MNHNS, CDR2 SASEGT. There are 13 residues in the CDR3. The CDR3 coding sequence is TGTGCCATCACGACTGTCTCCTCCTACGAGCAGTACTTC. The encoded protein is CAITTVSSYEQYF.

The chain has TRBV19 and TRBJ1-1; no firm D call. The V end lost 5 bases, the J end lost 10 bases, and 23 bases lay between the germline ends. This CDR3 contains 15 residues. Germline loops: CDR1 LNHDA, CDR2 SQIVND (reference sequence). The DNA of the CDR3 is TGTGCCAGTAGTCGTAACGGGCGATCTGGGTCTCGAGCTTTCTTT. Translation: CASSRNGRSGSRAFF.

This chain links TRBV19 with TRBJ2-1; D unclear. This CDR3 spans 11 amino acids. The germline CDR1 and CDR2 sequences are LNHDA and SQIVND (reference sequence). Trimming took off 11 bases at V and 5 bases at J, with 10 bases between the two ends. This CDR3 is CASRRNNEQFF. CDR3 nucleotides: TGTGCCTCCCGGCGGAACAATGAGCAGTTCTTC.

The rearrangement joins TRBV19 to TRBJ2-1; D remains ambiguous. Deletions cut 3 bases from V and 4 bases from J, with 1 base between. The germline CDR1 and CDR2 sequences are LNHDA and SQIVND (reference sequence). This CDR3 region has 11 residues. In nucleotides, the CDR3 is TGTGCCAGTAGTATGTACAATGAGCAGTTCTTC. Translated, it gives CASSMYNEQFF.

V gene TRBV27 combines with J gene TRBJ1-3; the D is unclear. The V end was cut by 6 bases, the J end by 0 bases, with 9 bases between. The V gene's germline CDR1 is MNHEY and CDR2 SMNVEV (reference sequence). This CDR3 contains 14 residues. This chain's CDR3 is CASRQASSGNTIYF. The CDR3, as DNA: TGTGCCAGCAGGCAGGCCAGCTCTGGAAACACCATATATTTT.

The chain recombines TRBV6-5 with TRBJ1-6; 9 bases map to TRBD1. This CDR3 is 14 amino acids long. The germline CDR1 and CDR2 sequences are MNHEY and SVGAGI. Losses at the gene ends were 6 bases for V and 10 bases for J; bases not matched to a gene: 7. CDR3 sequence reads: CASSRDRGESPLHF. For the CDR3, the DNA is TGTGCCAGCAGCCGCGACAGGGGGGAGTCACCCCTCCACTTT.

The V and J genes are TRBV10-2 and TRBJ1-1; D perhaps matches TRBD1 (5 bases). The V gene's germline CDR1 is WSHSY and CDR2 SAAADI. With 5 bases removed from V and 2 bases from J, the gap between germline ends came to 30 bases. CDR3 length: 20 residues. DNA for the CDR3: TGCGCCAGCAGTCTGCCCTTCAACCGGACCGGCTTAGGGGCTAACACTGAAGCTTTCTTT. It is translated as CASSLPFNRTGLGANTEAFF.

V gene TRBV19 combines with J gene TRBJ1-2; D uncertain. Trimming left V 4 bases short and J 4 bases short, with 7 bases between. Germline V gives CDR1 LNHDA, CDR2 SQIVND (reference sequence). CDR3 length: 12 amino acids. The chain's CDR3 is CASSSSGYGYTF. The DNA for the CDR3 is TGTGCCAGTAGTAGTAGCGGCTATGGCTACACCTTC.

The CDR3: CASARGAGDTQYF. CDR3 nucleotide sequence: TGCGCCAGCGCGCGGGGGGCTGGGGATACGCAGTATTTT. The chain employs TRBV5-1 and TRBJ2-3, with TRBD2 matching 8 bases. CDR3 size: 13 residues. V shed 7 bases and J 6 bases; nucleotides not matched to a gene: 7. Germline lookup yields CDR1 SGHRS and CDR2 YFSETQ. Complete variable domain (other parts from reference TRBV5-1 and TRBJ2-3): KAGVTQTPRYLIKTRGQQVTLSCSPISGHRSVSWYQQTPGQGLQFLFEYFSETQRNKGNFPGRFSGRQFSNSRSEMNVSTLELGDSALYLCASARGAGDTQYFGPGTRLTVL.

The chain employs TRBV7-2 and TRBJ2-1; 9 bases fit TRBD2. V lost 0 bases, J lost 5 bases, and 2 bases stayed unmatched. The CDR3 loop spans 15 amino acids. In germline, CDR1 is SGHTA, CDR2 FQGNSA. CDR3 protein: CASSLALAGDNEQFF. CDR3 DNA sequence: TGTGCCAGCAGCTTAGCGTTAGCGGGGGACAATGAGCAGTTCTTC.

This clone was detected a few times. The chain employs TRBV5-1 and TRBJ1-1; D gene unclear. The CDR3 totals 14 residues. The V end lost 0 bases, the J end lost 7 bases, and 13 bases lay between the germline ends. The V gene's germline CDR1 is SGHRS and CDR2 YFSETQ. The CDR3 nucleotides are TGCGCCAGCAGCTTGGATTCTCCCGGGCGTGAAGCTTTCTTT. It translates to CASSLDSPGREAFF.

The V gene is TRBV18, the J gene TRBJ1-2; 10 bases agree with TRBD1. The CDR3 length is 14 residues. J lost 4 bases, V lost 3 bases, and 2 bases had no gene match. In germline, CDR1 is KGHSH, CDR2 LQKENI. The CDR3: CASSPGQGGYGYTF. CDR3 bases: TGTGCCAGCTCACCCGGACAGGGGGGCTATGGCTACACCTTC. The entire variable domain, with the rest obtained from reference TRBV18 and TRBJ1-2, is as follows: NAGVMQNPRHLVRRRGQEARLRCSPMKGHSHVYWYRQLPEEGLKFMVYLQKENIIDESGMPKERFSAEFPKEGPSILRIQQVVRGDSAAYFCASSPGQGGYGYTFGSGTRLTVV.

This clone is a singleton in its sample. This chain links TRBV6-5 with TRBJ1-2; weak D call: TRBD1 (6 bases). With 0 bases removed from V and 8 bases from J, the gap between germline ends came to 16 bases. The CDR3 sequence is 15 residues long. Germline V lookup: CDR1 MNHEY, CDR2 SVGAGI. The CDR3: CASSYSRAGARGYTF. For the CDR3, the DNA is TGTGCCAGCAGTTACTCAAGAGCGGGGGCGCGCGGCTACACCTTC.

This chain connects TRBV27 to TRBJ2-2, with D possibly TRBD1 on 7 matching bases. Germline V lookup: CDR1 MNHEY, CDR2 SMNVEV (reference sequence). This CDR3 is 15 amino acids long. Trimming removed 3 bases from V and 4 bases from J, with 12 bases in between. CDR3 residues: CASSFGGGGTGELFF. The DNA for the CDR3 is TGTGCCAGCAGTTTTGGAGGGGGCGGCACCGGGGAGCTGTTTTTT.

The rearrangement links TRBV18 to TRBJ1-2; possibly TRBD1 for D (6 bases). The V end was cut by 3 bases, the J end by 4 bases, with 21 bases between. In germline, CDR1 is KGHSH, CDR2 LQKENI. CDR3 length equals 17 residues. The CDR3 DNA sequence: TGTGCCAGCTCACCGCTTCGGGCAGGGGTCATATTCTATGGCTACACCTTC. It yields the protein CASSPLRAGVIFYGYTF. Full variable domain (missing parts from reference TRBV18 and TRBJ1-2): NAGVMQNPRHLVRRRGQEARLRCSPMKGHSHVYWYRQLPEEGLKFMVYLQKENIIDESGMPKERFSAEFPKEGPSILRIQQVVRGDSAAYFCASSPLRAGVIFYGYTFGSGTRLTVV.

This clone was counted a few times. The chain employs TRBV7-9 and TRBJ1-2; perhaps TRBD1 as D (6 bases). Trimming stripped 1 base from V and 7 bases from J, with 10 bases between. In germline, CDR1 is SEHNR, CDR2 FQNEAQ (reference sequence). The CDR3 has 13 amino acids. The CDR3 here is CASSLGTAGGYTF. CDR3 DNA sequence: TGTGCCAGCAGCTTAGGGACAGCCGGTGGCTACACCTTC.

The rearrangement joins TRBV7-6 to TRBJ1-3, with 7 bases matching TRBD1. CDR1 is SGHVS and CDR2 is FNYEAQ in the germline V gene. Trimming cost V 5 bases and J 2 bases; bases outside gene matches: 3. This CDR3 contains 14 residues. The CDR3 reads CASSPTGAGNTIYF. DNA for the CDR3: TGTGCCAGCAGCCCTACAGGGGCTGGAAACACCATATATTTT.

V usage is TRBV2 and J usage is TRBJ2-1; no definite D call. The length of the CDR3 is 11 residues. The V end was cut by 8 bases, the J end by 8 bases, with 10 bases between. Per the germline V gene, CDR1 is SNHLY and CDR2 is FYNNEI. The CDR3 protein is CASGDRYEQFF. The CDR3 DNA reads TGTGCCAGCGGCGATAGGTATGAGCAGTTCTTC.